The present T cell receptor beta chain was sequenced within a study of T cell responses to AZD1222 COVID-19 vaccine (dated by TCRdb to about 2021). Regarding the complete study: Because spike-specific TCR depth and breadth did not differ between the two schedules, AZD1222 recipients who got a second dose at roughly 4 weeks were pooled with those who got a second dose at roughly 12 weeks. TCR sequencing was performed for roughly 250 trial participants, of whom around 200 were given two doses of AZD1222 and around 25 were given two doses of MenACWY control vaccine. Trial participants were enrolled by age into 18-55, 56-69 and 70-plus year subgroups, with roughly 150, 30 and 60 TCR-sequenced participants respectively. Study-wide findings and limitations: Participants were mostly white British, with more females than males. The authors suggested clonal diversity may have been underestimated. After two AZD1222 doses, spike-specific TCR breadth and depth were significantly higher than at day 0 and than in MenACWY recipients. In the small 56-69-year group, the increase in depth fell short of significance, most likely because of low power. Conclusions about previously exposed vaccinees are limited, since just five or six AZD1222 recipients were seropositive for SARS-CoV-2 at baseline. Because no samples from the day 14 peak response were available, repertoires could be characterized only after the peak T cell response. Epitopes outside the regions mutated in the B.1.351 and B.1.1.7 variants were reportedly recognized by nearly half of the unique spike-specific TCRs. The vaccine-associated CD4 TCRs covered the entire spike protein, and the dominant responses fell in regions 160-218 and 743-854.

CDR1 is given as SNHLY and CDR2 as FYNNEI, both from the germline V gene. There are 18 amino acids in the CDR3, from cysteine to phenylalanine inclusive. The sequence is cut down to CDR3 DNA, 54 bases in frame from base 1. After removal of 8 bases from V and 1 base from J, the junction retains 11 bases not matched to a gene. With respect to this clone: Its antigen specificity is not known. Per-nucleotide qualities are absent, and no much larger clonotype sits a single base away.

The time point label here, explained by the study, means: baseline before first vaccination. The vaccinee samples were drawn from two UK trials, COV001 and COV002, one of which was a single-blind randomized controlled phase 2/3 trial testing AZD1222 (ChAdOx1 nCoV-19) in healthy adults. Trial participant PBMC samples were collected at day 0 and day 28 after the second dose for TCRbeta chain sequencing. The CDR3 regions of human TCRbeta chains were analyzed by immunosequencing. The paper's processing steps were these. Repertoire TCRs were checked for matches against a reference library of SARS-CoV-2-specific TCRs that had been generated using the MIRA antigen-specificity platform. Breadth was defined as the fraction of unique TCRs that were SARS-CoV-2-associated, and depth was defined as the fraction of total T cells that were SARS-CoV-2-associated. Each spike-specific TCR was assigned to its reactive spike region and to a CD4 or CD8 class using the MIRA data. Log10-transformed breadth and depth values were compared by one-way ANOVA with Sidak's multiple comparisons tests. Entries here come from immuneACCESS through TCRdb and include only in-frame sequences with V and J called. Some clones fail to appear in such tables; in the studies checked, an unresolved V gene covers under half of the shortfall, and the cause of the remainder is unknown. The V and J calls and clone size come from that table; D and trimming were worked out from the DNA. The sample table lists more than 50,000 clones, about 90% of them with a count of one. The ten most abundant clones make up approximately 5% of the sample.

This sequence originates from an adult in good health. The chain joins TRBV2 to TRBJ2-3; TRBD2 lines up with 14 middle nucleotides. The material was peripheral blood, obtained on day 0 of AZD1222 vaccination. The CDR3 reads CASLTSGGARGRTDTQYF. The DNA sequence follows: TGTGCCAGCTTGACTAGCGGGGGGGCCAGGGGCCGCACAGATACGCAGTATTTT.